The rows below give T cell receptor beta chains drawn from one sample of a study of OX40 agonist ivuxolimab in advanced cancers. Sequencing was performed with immunoSEQ multiplex PCR; in TCRdb, only in-frame clones are kept and a portion is missing. The repertoire holds about 84,000 clones, with 75% to 95% as singletons. The starting material was CD4+ or CD8+ T cells sorted from blood, obtained in a trial of the OX40 agonist ivuxolimab. These receptor sequences come from an adult with an advanced solid tumor such as melanoma, head and neck, liver or kidney cancer. CDR3s include the opening cysteine and the closing phenylalanine or tryptophan. The D gene is left open where the match is weak. Only part of the rows carry a size: once, few, many, or a class if the clone is expanded.

TRBV5-1,.,.,TRBJ2-1,TGCGCCAGCAGCTTGGCCGGCGGGACCCCTTTGAAGGAGCAGTTCTTC,CASSLAGGTPLKEQFF
TRBV6-5,TRBD1,.,TRBJ1-2,TGTGCCAGCTCCTCCCCGGGACAGGGCTACGGCTACACCTTC,CASSSPGQGYGYTF
TRBV5-4,TRBD2,.,TRBJ2-4,TGTGCCAGCAGCTTGGCGGCCGGGGGGGCTTCCAAAAACATTCAGTACTTC,CASSLAAGGASKNIQYF
TRBV27,.,.,TRBJ2-2,TGTGCCAGCAGTTCGGCGAGCGGGGAGCTGTTTTTT,CASSSASGELFF
TRBV28,.,.,TRBJ2-7,TGTGCCAGCAGTGCGCAGGGATACGACGAGCAGTACTTC,CASSAQGYDEQYF
TRBV28,.,few,TRBJ1-2,TGTGCCAGCAGTTCCAATCCAAACTATGGCTACACCTTC,CASSSNPNYGYTF
TRBV6-5,TRBD1,.,TRBJ1-2,TGTGCCAGCAGTTACCTAGGGACAGGGAACTATGGCTACACCTTC,CASSYLGTGNYGYTF
TRBV5-6,.,.,TRBJ1-1,TGTGCCAGCAGCCCGGGGGTCACTGAAGCTTTCTTT,CASSPGVTEAFF
TRBV7-9,TRBD1,.,TRBJ1-1,TGTGCCAGCAGCCCTACCGACAGGGTGAACACTGAAGCTTTCTTT,CASSPTDRVNTEAFF
TRBV7-2,.,.,TRBJ2-5,TGTGCCAGCAGCCCCGGACTAGAGACCCAGTACTTC,CASSPGLETQYF
TRBV9,TRBD2,.,TRBJ2-7,TGTGCCAGCAGCGTAGGCTTCGGGGGGGCCTACGAGCAGTACTTC,CASSVGFGGAYEQYF
TRBV6-1,.,.,TRBJ2-2,TGTGCCAGCAGTGAAATCCAGTTAGCCGGGGAGCTGTTTTTT,CASSEIQLAGELFF
TRBV30,.,.,TRBJ1-5,TGTGCCTGGAGTGTCAATAGCAATCAGCCCCAGCATTTT,CAWSVNSNQPQHF
TRBV7-3,TRBD2,.,TRBJ2-5,TGTGCCAGCAGACCCGGACTAGCGGGGTTGAAGACCCAGTACTTC,CASRPGLAGLKTQYF
TRBV28,TRBD1,.,TRBJ1-2,TGTGCCAGCAGGGGGACAGGGGGTAACTATGGCTACACCTTC,CASRGTGGNYGYTF
TRBV11-3,TRBD2,.,TRBJ2-7,TGTGCCAGCAGCTTAGGGCCCTCCCTAGCGGGAGTACTCGAGCAGTACTTC,CASSLGPSLAGVLEQYF